Below, 9 T cell receptor beta chains from the same sample are listed, as sequenced in a study of early T cells in non-severe SARS-CoV-2 infection. TCRdb re-analysed the 5' RACE reads in MiXCR, keeping a single row per CDR3 protein. The data contain almost 85,000 distinct CDR3 sequences, roughly an eighth of them singletons. Specimen: whole blood. These receptor sequences come from an adult who was a healthcare worker with PCR-confirmed SARS-CoV-2 infection or an uninfected control (not recorded which).

This clonotype turned up a few times. The chain uses TRBV24-1 and TRBJ2-7; maybe TRBD1 (5 bases). The CDR3 is 14 residues long. Per the germline V gene, CDR1 is KGHDR and CDR2 is SFDVKD. The germline V and J ends were trimmed by 4 bases and 3 bases, with 12 bases remaining between them. The CDR3 nucleotides read TGTGCCACCAGTGAAGCAGGGAATAGCTACGAGCAGTACTTC. The encoded protein is CATSEAGNSYEQYF.

This clonotype was detected ten times or more. This CDR3 is CAISGQRDPPDTQYF. The CDR3, as DNA: TGTGCCATCAGTGGCCAGCGGGACCCCCCAGATACGCAGTATTTT. V is TRBV10-3 and J is TRBJ2-3; 7 nucleotides match TRBD2. Germline CDR1 is ENHRY and CDR2 is SYGVKD. The J segment lost 4 bases and the V segment lost 4 bases, leaving 8 bases of the junction unmatched. This CDR3 has 15 residues.

This clonotype was found a few times. The rearrangement links TRBV7-9 to TRBJ2-4; 8 bases agree with TRBD2. Germline V gene lookup returns CDR1 SEHNR and CDR2 FQNEAQ (reference sequence). Trimming removed 6 bases from V and 8 bases from J; junction bases left unmatched: 6. CDR3 size: 13 residues. CDR3 region: CASRPSGRDIQYF. In DNA, the CDR3 is TGTGCCAGCAGACCCAGCGGGAGAGACATTCAGTACTTC.

This clonotype showed up many times. The chain is built from TRBV19 and TRBJ2-5, with a weak D call TRBD2 (6 bases). The length of the CDR3 is 13 residues. Trimming cost V 5 bases and J 1 base, with 8 bases left between them. The germline CDR1 and CDR2 sequences are LNHDA and SQIVND (reference sequence). CDR3 bases: TGTGCCAGTAGTTGGCGGGGCCAAGAGACCCAGTACTTC. Residues: CASSWRGQETQYF.

This chain connects TRBV9 to TRBJ2-2; a weak D match, TRBD2 (6 bases). CDR3 length: 15 amino acids. Trimming removed 2 bases from V and 5 bases from J, with 13 bases in between. Germline V gene sequence: CDR1 SGDLS, CDR2 YYNGEE. CDR3 DNA: TGTGCCAGCAGCGTGGGGACGGAGGGTACCGGGGAGCTGTTTTTT. Protein: CASSVGTEGTGELFF.

V gene TRBV11-2 combines with J gene TRBJ1-2; TRBD1 matches at 7 bases. V was pared by 1 base and J by 2 bases, with 4 bases of the junction left unmatched. Germline V gives CDR1 SGHAT, CDR2 FQNNGV. The CDR3 covers 15 residues. The DNA of the CDR3 is TGTGCCAGCAGCTTAGGGGCGGGACAGAACTATGGCTACACCTTC. As protein: CASSLGAGQNYGYTF.

This clonotype came up a few times. This sequence joins TRBV19 and TRBJ1-5; 7 bases line up with TRBD1. This CDR3 is built from 15 residues. After removal of 6 bases from V and 3 bases from J, the junction contained 8 bases not matched to a gene. CDR1 LNHDA and CDR2 SQIVND come from the germline V gene (reference sequence). The CDR3 loop reads CASSREGADNQPQHF. CDR3 nucleotide sequence: TGTGCCAGTAGCCGGGAGGGGGCAGACAATCAGCCCCAGCATTTT.

The rearrangement uses TRBV11-3 and TRBJ2-7; TRBD1 matches at 8 bases. Trimming removed 2 bases from V and 3 bases from J; junction bases left unmatched: 12. The CDR3 totals 17 residues. The germline V gene encodes CDR1 SGHNT and CDR2 YENEEA. The CDR3 reads CASSLRSSDRAFYEQYF. The CDR3, as DNA: TGTGCCAGCAGCTTAAGGTCATCGGACAGGGCCTTCTACGAGCAGTACTTC.

The V call is TRBV12-3 or TRBV12-4, the J call TRBJ1-3; D unclear. The CDR3 covers 13 residues. The V end was cut by 5 bases, the J end by 0 bases, with 5 bases between. CDR3 protein: CASSVSSGNTIYF. CDR3 bases: TGTGCCAGCAGTGTTAGCTCTGGAAACACCATATATTTT.